This TCR beta chain was observed in a study of blood T cell repertoires in COVID-19. Study-wide background: Some COVID-19 samples were acute and others convalescent; all came from the United States, Italy and Spain. T cells, B-cell-depleted T cells, or PBMCs supplied cDNA or gDNA.

The J segment lost 1 base and the V segment lost 5 bases, leaving 10 bases of the junction unmatched. The CDR3 has 17 residues. In germline, CDR1 is MNHEY, CDR2 SVGEGT. In the authors' methods: Amplified reference gene primers provided the basis for estimating nucleated cell counts. The method was immunoSEQ multiplex PCR; TCRdb's version includes in-frame clones alone and lacks a portion of them. D and trimming come from the DNA, and the V and J calls and clone size come from that table. Of 250,000 to 300,000 clones listed, roughly 85% were seen once; the top ten hold 5.1%. Material for sequencing was peripheral blood. This chain connects TRBV6-2 or TRBV6-3 to TRBJ1-1; 10 bases are a match to TRBD1. The source of this sequence is a man between 50 and 59 years old with active or convalescent COVID-19. The CDR3 DNA is TGTGCCAGCAGTCCCCATGGGACAGGGGTCCCGAACACTGAAGCTTTCTTT. Translating gives CASSPHGTGVPNTEAFF.